The sequence of this TCR beta chain was determined in a study of T cell responses to AZD1222 COVID-19 vaccine. Study results and caveats: Epitopes outside B.1.351 and B.1.1.7 mutated regions reportedly drew nearly half of spike TCRs. Spike regions recognized by vaccine-associated CD4 TCRs spanned the protein, led by 160-218 and 743-854. The donors showed a predominance of white British ancestry and of females, with possible underestimation of clonal diversity.

Some clones are missing from TCRdb's copy, which holds only in-frame ones; the method was immunoSEQ multiplex PCR. Among some 150,000 clones listed, approximately 94% were seen once. CDR1 is MNHEY, CDR2 SVGEGT, per germline. V was shortened by 6 bases and J by 5 bases, with 11 bases between the two germline ends. This CDR3 contains 13 residues. With regard to this clone: As yet, its antigen is unknown.

The sample was peripheral blood, taken on day 0 of AZD1222 vaccination. This receptor was identified in an adult in good health. V is TRBV6-2 or TRBV6-3 and J is TRBJ1-5; D may be TRBD1 (6 bases). The CDR3 loop reads CASSGQTHQPQHF. The CDR3 nucleotides are TGTGCCAGCAGCGGACAGACTCATCAGCCCCAGCATTTT.